This T cell receptor beta chain was captured in a study of blood T cell repertoires in COVID-19. Clones were sequenced by immunoSEQ multiplex PCR, and TCRdb holds only the in-frame ones, with some missing. The profile covers about 280,000 clones, with 85% appearing a single time and around 2.3% taken by the ten largest. Trimming took off 7 bases at V and 2 bases at J, with 12 bases between the two ends. The CDR3 runs 15 residues. Germline V gene sequence: CDR1 SGHVS, CDR2 FQNEAQ. Individuals aged roughly 18 to 95 years were recruited from 24 US areas. Clinical histories supplied by participants themselves formed the basis of cohort assignment.

The chain is built from TRBV7-8 and TRBJ2-6; D is possibly TRBD2 (5 bases). The sequenced sample consisted of PBMCs or T cells enriched from blood (not recorded which). The sequence derives from a woman in her 50s who had recovered from COVID-19. The CDR3 sequence is CASTSRGTGANVLTF. CDR3 in DNA: TGTGCCAGCACTAGTCGGGGTACTGGGGCCAACGTCCTGACTTTC.